This T cell receptor beta chain stems from a study of shared clonotypes between healthy human individuals. Findings of the study overall: What limited the represented genetic and exposure-history diversity was the small number of donors.

TCRdb keeps only in-frame clones here, not all; method: immunoSEQ multiplex PCR. The profile shows about 2.4 million clones, approximately 92% of them singletons. The V end was cut by 3 bases, the J end by 6 bases, with 12 bases between. The CDR3 runs 14 residues. Germline V gives CDR1 KGHSH, CDR2 LQKENI. As for this clone: Its matching antigen is unknown.

The material sequenced was naive CD4+ T cells sorted from blood. As to subset: CD45RA+ positively selected. The receptor was derived from a young man in good health. The gene calls are TRBV18 and TRBJ1-3; D is perhaps TRBD1 (6 bases). The CDR3 region has the DNA TGTGCCAGCTCACCCTTACAGGGAACAAACACCATATATTTT. Protein sequence: CASSPLQGTNTIYF. Looking up the rest from reference TRBV18 and TRBJ1-3 gives the full variable domain: NAGVMQNPRHLVRRRGQEARLRCSPMKGHSHVYWYRQLPEEGLKFMVYLQKENIIDESGMPKERFSAEFPKEGPSILRIQQVVRGDSAAYFCASSPLQGTNTIYFGEGSWLTVV.